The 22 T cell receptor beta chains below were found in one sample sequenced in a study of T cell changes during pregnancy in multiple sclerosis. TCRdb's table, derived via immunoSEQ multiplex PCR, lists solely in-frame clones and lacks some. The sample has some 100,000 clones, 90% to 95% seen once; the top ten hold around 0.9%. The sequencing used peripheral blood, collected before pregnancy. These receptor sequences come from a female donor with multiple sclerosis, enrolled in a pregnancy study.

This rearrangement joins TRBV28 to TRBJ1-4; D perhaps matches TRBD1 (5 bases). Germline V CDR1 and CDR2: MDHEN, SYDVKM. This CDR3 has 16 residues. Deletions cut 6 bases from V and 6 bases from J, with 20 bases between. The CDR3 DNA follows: TGTGCCAGCAGCTTCAAATGGAGGGGCCGATATGAAAAACTGTTTTTT. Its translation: CASSFKWRGRYEKLFF.

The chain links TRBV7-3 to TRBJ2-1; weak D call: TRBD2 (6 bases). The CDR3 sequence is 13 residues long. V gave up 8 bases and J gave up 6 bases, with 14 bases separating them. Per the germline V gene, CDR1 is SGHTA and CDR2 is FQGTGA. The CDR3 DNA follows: TGTGCCAGCGGCCCAGGGAGGTCCAATGAGCAGTTCTTC. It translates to CASGPGRSNEQFF.

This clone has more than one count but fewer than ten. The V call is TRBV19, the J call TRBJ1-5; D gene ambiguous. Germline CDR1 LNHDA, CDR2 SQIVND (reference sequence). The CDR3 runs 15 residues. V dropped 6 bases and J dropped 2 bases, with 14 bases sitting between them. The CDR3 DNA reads TGTGCCAGTAGGCCCGGTTTCGGGGGCAATCAGCCCCAGCATTTT. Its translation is CASRPGFGGNQPQHF.

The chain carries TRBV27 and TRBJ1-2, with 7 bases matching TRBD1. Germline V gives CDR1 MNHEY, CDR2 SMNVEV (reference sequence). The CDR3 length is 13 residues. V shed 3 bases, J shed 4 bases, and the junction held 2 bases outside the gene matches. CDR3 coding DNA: TGTGCCAGCAGTTTGGGACAGTTCTATGGCTACACCTTC. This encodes CASSLGQFYGYTF.

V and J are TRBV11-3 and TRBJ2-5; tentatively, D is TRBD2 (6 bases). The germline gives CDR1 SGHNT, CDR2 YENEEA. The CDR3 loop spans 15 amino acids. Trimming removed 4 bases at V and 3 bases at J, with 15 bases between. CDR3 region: CASSSAPGLEETQYF. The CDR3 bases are TGTGCCAGCAGCTCCGCGCCGGGACTGGAAGAGACCCAGTACTTC.

The CDR3 loop reads CASSVAGGYGYTF. In DNA, the CDR3 is TGTGCCAGCAGTGTGGCGGGGGGGTATGGCTACACCTTC. The V gene is TRBV2, the J gene TRBJ1-2, with D perhaps matching TRBD1 (5 bases). This CDR3 spans 13 amino acids. V was cut by 4 bases and J by 5 bases, with 11 bases left in between. Germline CDR1 is SNHLY and CDR2 is FYNNEI.

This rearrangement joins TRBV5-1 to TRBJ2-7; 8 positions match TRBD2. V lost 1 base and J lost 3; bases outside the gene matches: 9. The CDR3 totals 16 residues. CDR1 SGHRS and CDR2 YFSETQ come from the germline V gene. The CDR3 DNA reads TGCGCCAGCAGCTTGTGGTTACGGGCGGGGGGCTACGAGCAGTACTTC. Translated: CASSLWLRAGGYEQYF.

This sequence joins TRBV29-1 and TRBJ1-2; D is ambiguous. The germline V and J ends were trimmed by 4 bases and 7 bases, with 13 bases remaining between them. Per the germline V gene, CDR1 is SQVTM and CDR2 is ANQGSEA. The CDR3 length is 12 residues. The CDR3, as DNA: TGCAGCGTTGCCACTTCGGTCGGTGGCTACACCTTC. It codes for CSVATSVGGYTF.

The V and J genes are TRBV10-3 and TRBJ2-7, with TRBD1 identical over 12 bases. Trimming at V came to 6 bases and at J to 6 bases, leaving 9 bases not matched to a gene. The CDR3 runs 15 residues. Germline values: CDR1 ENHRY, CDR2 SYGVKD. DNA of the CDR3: TGTGCCATCAGCCGAGAGGGACAGGGGGCTGGCGAGCAGTACTTC. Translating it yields CAISREGQGAGEQYF.

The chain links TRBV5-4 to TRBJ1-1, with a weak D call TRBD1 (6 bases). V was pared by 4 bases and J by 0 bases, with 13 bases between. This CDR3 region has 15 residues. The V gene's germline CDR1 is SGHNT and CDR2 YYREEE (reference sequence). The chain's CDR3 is CASSKSGTMNTEAFF. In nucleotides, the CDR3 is TGTGCCAGCAGCAAATCCGGGACAATGAACACTGAAGCTTTCTTT.

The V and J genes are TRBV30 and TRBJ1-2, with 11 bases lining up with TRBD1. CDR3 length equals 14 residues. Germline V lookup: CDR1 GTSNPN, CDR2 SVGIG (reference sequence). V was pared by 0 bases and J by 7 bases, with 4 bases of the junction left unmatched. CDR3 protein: CAWSVWDRGFGYTF. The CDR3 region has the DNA TGTGCCTGGAGTGTATGGGACAGGGGGTTTGGCTACACCTTC.

The CDR3 region has the DNA TGCGCCAGCAGCCAAGATACAGGGAGCTCCTACGAGCAGTACTTC. Translation gives CASSQDTGSSYEQYF. The chain is built from TRBV4-3 and TRBJ2-7; D possibly corresponds to TRBD1 (6 bases). Trimming left V 0 bases short and J 0 bases short, with 9 bases between. CDR1 is LGHNA, CDR2 YSLEER, per germline. The CDR3 consists of 15 residues.

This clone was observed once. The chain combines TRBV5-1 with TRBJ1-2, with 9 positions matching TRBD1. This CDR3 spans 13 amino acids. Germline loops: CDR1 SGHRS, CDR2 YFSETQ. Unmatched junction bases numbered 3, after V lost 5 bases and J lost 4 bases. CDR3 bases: TGCGCCAGCAGGACAGGGGGTAGCTATGGCTACACCTTC. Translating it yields CASRTGGSYGYTF. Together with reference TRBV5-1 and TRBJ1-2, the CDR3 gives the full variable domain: KAGVTQTPRYLIKTRGQQVTLSCSPISGHRSVSWYQQTPGQGLQFLFEYFSETQRNKGNFPGRFSGRQFSNSRSEMNVSTLELGDSALYLCASRTGGSYGYTFGSGTRLTVV.

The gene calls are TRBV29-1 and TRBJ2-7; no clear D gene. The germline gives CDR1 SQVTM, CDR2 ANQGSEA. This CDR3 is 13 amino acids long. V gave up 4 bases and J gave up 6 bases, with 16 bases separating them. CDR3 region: CSVVPTSRVEQYF. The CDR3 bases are TGCAGCGTTGTCCCCACTTCACGTGTCGAGCAGTACTTC.

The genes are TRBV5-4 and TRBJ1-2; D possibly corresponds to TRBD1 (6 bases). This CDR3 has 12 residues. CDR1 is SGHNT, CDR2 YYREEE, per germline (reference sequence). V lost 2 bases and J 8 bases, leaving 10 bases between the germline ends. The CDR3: CASSLGGGGYTF. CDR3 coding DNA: TGTGCCAGCAGCTTAGGGGGTGGCGGCTACACCTTC.

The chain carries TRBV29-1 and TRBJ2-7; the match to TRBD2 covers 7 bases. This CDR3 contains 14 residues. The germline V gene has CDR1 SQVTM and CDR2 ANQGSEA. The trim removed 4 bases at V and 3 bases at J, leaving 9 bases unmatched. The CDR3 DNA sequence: TGCAGCGTTGTCGGTAGGGGACTATTCTACGAGCAGTACTTC. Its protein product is CSVVGRGLFYEQYF.

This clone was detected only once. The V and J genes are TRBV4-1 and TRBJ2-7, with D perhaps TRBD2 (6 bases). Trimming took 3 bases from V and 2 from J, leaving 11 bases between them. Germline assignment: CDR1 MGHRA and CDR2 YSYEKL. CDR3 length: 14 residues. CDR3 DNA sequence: TGCGCCAGCAGCCAGCGGGACGGCACCTACGAGCAGTACTTC. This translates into CASSQRDGTYEQYF.

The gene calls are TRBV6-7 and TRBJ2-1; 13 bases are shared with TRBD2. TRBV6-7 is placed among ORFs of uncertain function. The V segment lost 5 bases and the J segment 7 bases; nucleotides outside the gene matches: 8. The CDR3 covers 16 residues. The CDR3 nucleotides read TGTGCCAGCAGTCATGAGACTAGCGGGAGGTCGAATGAGCAGTTCTTC. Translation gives CASSHETSGRSNEQFF.

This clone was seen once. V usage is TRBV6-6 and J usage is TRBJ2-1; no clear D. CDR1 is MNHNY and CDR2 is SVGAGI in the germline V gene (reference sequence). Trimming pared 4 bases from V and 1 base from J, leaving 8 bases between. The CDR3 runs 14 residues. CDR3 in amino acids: CASSSHGSYNEQFF. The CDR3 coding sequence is TGTGCCAGCAGTTCCCACGGGTCCTACAATGAGCAGTTCTTC.

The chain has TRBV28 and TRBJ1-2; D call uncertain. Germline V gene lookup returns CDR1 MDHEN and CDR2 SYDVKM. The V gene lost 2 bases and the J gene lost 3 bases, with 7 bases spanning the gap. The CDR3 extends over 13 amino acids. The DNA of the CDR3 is TGTGCCAGCAGTTTAACGAGATACTATGGCTACACCTTC. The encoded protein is CASSLTRYYGYTF.

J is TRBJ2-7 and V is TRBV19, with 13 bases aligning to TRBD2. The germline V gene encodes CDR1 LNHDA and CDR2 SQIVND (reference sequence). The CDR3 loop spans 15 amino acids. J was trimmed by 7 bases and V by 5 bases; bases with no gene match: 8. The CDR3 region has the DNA TGTGCCAGTAGTTCAAGGACTAGCGGGAGTCGGGAGCAGTACTTC. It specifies CASSSRTSGSREQYF.

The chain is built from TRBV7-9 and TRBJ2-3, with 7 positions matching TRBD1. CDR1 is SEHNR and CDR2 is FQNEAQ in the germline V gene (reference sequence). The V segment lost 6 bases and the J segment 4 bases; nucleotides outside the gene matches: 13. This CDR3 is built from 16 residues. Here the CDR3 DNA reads TGTGCCAGCAGACTGACAGGGCGCGGAAGCGCAGATACGCAGTATTTT. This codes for CASRLTGRGSADTQYF.